The 31 T cell receptor beta chains below were found in one sample sequenced in a study of vaccination and CD4 T cells after COVID-19. Their cognate antigens are unknown. Sequenced with the Oncomine TCR Beta short-read assay was DNA taken from cultured CD4+ T cells. TCRdb recomputed calls from the PCR reads with MiXCR, one row per CDR3 protein. This sample has about 15,000 distinct CDR3 sequences, with over 70% found just once. Regarding treatment: roughly ten-day PBMC culture with coronavirus spike peptide pools or control peptides (ViraFEST assay). Sequences were obtained from CD4+ T cells from blood, cultured in vitro. These receptors were obtained from a human donor who had recovered from COVID-19.

The V call is TRBV6-2 or TRBV6-3, the J call TRBJ2-1; D perhaps matches TRBD2 (6 bases). CDR3 size: 15 residues. The germline V gene encodes CDR1 MNHEY and CDR2 SVGEGT. Trimming took off 1 base at V and 3 bases at J, with 10 bases between the two ends. The CDR3 DNA follows: TGTGCCAGCAGTTACTGGCGGGATCTCTACAATGAGCAGTTCTTC. Encoded protein: CASSYWRDLYNEQFF.

This chain uses TRBV6-1 with TRBJ2-3; the D gene is possibly TRBD1 (6 bases). Trimming took off 6 bases at V and 2 bases at J, with 18 bases between the two ends. The V gene's germline CDR1 is MNHNS and CDR2 SASEGT. This CDR3 contains 16 residues. The CDR3 sequence is CASSSRGDINTDTQYF. The DNA for the CDR3 is TGTGCCAGCAGCTCCCGAGGGGACATAAACACAGATACGCAGTATTTT.

The rearrangement links TRBV28 to TRBJ1-2; unclear D gene. Germline V lookup: CDR1 MDHEN, CDR2 SYDVKM. The V gene lost 7 bases and the J gene lost 5 bases, with 8 bases spanning the gap. The CDR3 covers 11 residues. The CDR3 DNA reads TGTGCCAGCAAGATGGTTTATGGCTACACCTTC. Amino acids: CASKMVYGYTF.

The chain has TRBV7-2 and TRBJ1-6; D is undetermined. The germline V gene encodes CDR1 SGHTA and CDR2 FQGNSA. This CDR3 contains 16 residues. The ends were cut back, 5 bases at V and 4 bases at J, with 15 bases in the middle. The CDR3 here is CASSPREGGYNSPLHF. In DNA form, the CDR3 reads TGTGCCAGCAGCCCGCGGGAGGGTGGGTATAATTCACCCCTCCACTTT.

The chain is built from TRBV5-5 and TRBJ2-5; the D gene is possibly TRBD2 (5 bases). In germline, CDR1 is SGHKS, CDR2 YYEKEE (reference sequence). This CDR3 is built from 13 residues. V was cut by 0 bases and J by 2 bases, with 5 bases left in between. The CDR3 loop is CASSLGTQETQYF. CDR3 in DNA: TGTGCCAGCAGCTTGGGGACTCAAGAGACCCAGTACTTC.

This clonotype was seen only a few times. The chain links TRBV11-2 to TRBJ2-7; no firm D call. Germline V CDR1 and CDR2: SGHAT, FQNNGV. V was clipped by 5 bases and J by 4 bases, with 18 bases between them. The CDR3 has 15 residues. CDR3 bases: TGTGCCAGCAGCCCGCAAAGTGGGCAATCTTACGAGCAGTACTTC. It encodes CASSPQSGQSYEQYF.

This clonotype has only a few counts. The J gene is TRBJ1-5, the V gene TRBV28; the D is unclear. CDR3 length equals 14 residues. V lost 4 bases and J 2 bases, leaving 9 bases between the germline ends. Germline V gene data show CDR1 as MDHEN and CDR2 as SYDVKM. The CDR3 spells CASSSNPRNQPQHF. The CDR3 coding sequence is TGTGCCAGCAGTTCCAATCCCCGCAATCAGCCCCAGCATTTT.

The chain joins TRBV24-1 to TRBJ1-2; D gene uncertain. CDR1 and CDR2 from the germline V gene are KGHDR and SFDVKD. The CDR3 is 13 amino acids. V was clipped by 3 bases and J by 0 bases, with 4 bases between them. In DNA form, the CDR3 reads TGTGCCACCAGTGATCTGGCTAACTATGGCTACACCTTC. Its translation is CATSDLANYGYTF.

The genes are TRBV12-3 or TRBV12-4 and TRBJ2-1, with D possibly being TRBD1 (5 bases). The V end lost 8 bases, the J end lost 8 bases, and 10 bases lay between the germline ends. The CDR3 sequence is 11 residues long. In nucleotides, the CDR3 is TGTGCCAGCGTGTGGGGCGATGAGCAGTTCTTC. It specifies CASVWGDEQFF.

The chain carries TRBV28 and TRBJ2-3; 9 bases map to TRBD2. Germline V gives CDR1 MDHEN, CDR2 SYDVKM. The CDR3 runs 14 residues. Trimming cost V 3 bases and J 6 bases; bases outside gene matches: 4. DNA of the CDR3: TGTGCCAGCAGTTTCCTAGCGGGAACGGATACGCAGTATTTT. It yields the protein CASSFLAGTDTQYF.

V gene TRBV20-1 combines with J gene TRBJ2-3; D may be TRBD2 (6 bases). The ends were cut back, 6 bases at V and 2 bases at J, with 15 bases in the middle. There are 14 residues in the CDR3. From germline, CDR1 is DFQATT and CDR2 SNEGSKA (reference sequence). The CDR3 nucleotides are TGCAGTGCACAGAGGGGACTTTCCACAGATACGCAGTATTTT. Residues: CSAQRGLSTDTQYF.

This clonotype was recorded only once. The chain recombines TRBV20-1 with TRBJ1-5; D gene uncertain. Germline CDR1 DFQATT, CDR2 SNEGSKA (reference sequence). The CDR3 has 15 residues. The V gene lost 2 bases and the J gene lost 0 bases, with 11 bases spanning the gap. The CDR3 DNA reads as TGCAGTGCTAGAAAGGACGCATATAGCAATCAGCCCCAGCATTTT. It translates to CSARKDAYSNQPQHF.

This rearrangement joins TRBV20-1 to TRBJ2-1, with D unresolved. Germline CDR1 and CDR2: DFQATT and SNEGSKA (reference sequence). CDR3 size: 15 residues. Trimming cost V 0 bases and J 3 bases, with 12 bases left between them. The CDR3, as DNA: TGCAGTGCTAGAGACCCCAGATTCGGCTACAATGAGCAGTTCTTC. Amino acids: CSARDPRFGYNEQFF.

The J gene is TRBJ1-1, the V gene TRBV20-1; TRBD1 is a possible D gene (5 bases). The germline gives CDR1 DFQATT, CDR2 SNEGSKA (reference sequence). The V and J ends lost 6 bases and 4 bases respectively, with 18 bases between them. This CDR3 contains 14 residues. The DNA for the CDR3 is TGCAGTGCCGTCCACTGGGGAAGGGGCACTGAAGCTTTCTTT. It encodes CSAVHWGRGTEAFF.

V gene TRBV27 combines with J gene TRBJ1-3; a weak D match, TRBD1 (6 bases). CDR3 length: 16 residues. Trimming cost V 5 bases and J 1 base, with 15 bases left between them. CDR1 is MNHEY and CDR2 is SMNVEV in the germline V gene (reference sequence). CDR3 residues: CASSLGQPDSGNTIYF. In DNA form, the CDR3 reads TGTGCCAGCAGTCTAGGACAGCCGGATTCTGGAAACACCATATATTTT.

The chain recombines TRBV24-1 with TRBJ2-3; 8 bases align to TRBD1. The length of the CDR3 is 15 residues. The junction had 7 bases not matched to a gene; V was cut back by 7 bases and J by 2 bases. Germline lookup yields CDR1 KGHDR and CDR2 SFDVKD. CDR3: CATSEYRGFTDTQYF. In DNA, the CDR3 is TGTGCCACCAGCGAATACAGGGGGTTCACAGATACGCAGTATTTT.

The rearrangement joins TRBV7-9 to TRBJ1-5; tentatively, D is TRBD1 (5 bases). Per the germline V gene, CDR1 is SEHNR and CDR2 is FQNEAQ (reference sequence). The CDR3 runs to 16 residues. V lost 1 base, J lost 0 bases, and 10 bases lay in between. CDR3 loop: CASSLVGRGSNQPQHF. The CDR3 DNA follows: TGTGCCAGCAGCTTAGTTGGTAGGGGTAGCAATCAGCCCCAGCATTTT. The full variable domain, in which reference TRBV7-9 and TRBJ1-5 provide the parts outside the CDR3, is DTGVSQNPRHKITKRGQNVTFRCDPISEHNRLYWYRQTLGQGPEFLTYFQNEAQLEKSRLLSDRFSAERPKGSFSTLEIQRTEQGDSAMYLCASSLVGRGSNQPQHFGDGTRLSIL.

This chain joins TRBV7-9 and TRBJ2-2, with D tentatively TRBD1 (6 bases). Per germline, CDR1 SEHNR and CDR2 FQNEAQ (reference sequence). The V and J ends lost 1 base and 4 bases respectively, with 10 bases between them. CDR3 length: 15 residues. The chain's CDR3 is CASSLDGGLTGELFF. The CDR3, as DNA: TGTGCCAGCAGCTTAGATGGGGGCCTCACCGGGGAGCTGTTTTTT.

The chain links TRBV7-9 to TRBJ1-3; D is ambiguous. With 4 bases removed from V and 4 bases from J, the gap between germline ends came to 11 bases. Germline V gene data show CDR1 as SEHNR and CDR2 as FQNEAQ (reference sequence). This CDR3 comprises 14 residues. CDR3: CASSSGAGGNTIYF. CDR3 DNA sequence: TGTGCCAGCAGCTCCGGCGCAGGAGGAAACACCATATATTTT.

This clonotype has just a few counts. The chain couples TRBV7-2 to TRBJ1-2; D is unclear. The CDR3 consists of 15 residues. Deletions cut 1 base from V and 4 bases from J, with 13 bases between. CDR1 and CDR2 (germline): SGHTA, FQGNSA. The CDR3 bases are TGTGCCAGCAGCTTAGAAGGTAAAAGCCCCTATGGCTACACCTTC. Protein product: CASSLEGKSPYGYTF.

The V call is TRBV10-2, the J call TRBJ2-1, with 10 bases fitting TRBD2. The CDR3 has 16 amino acids. Germline assignment: CDR1 WSHSY and CDR2 SAAADI. Germline trimming cut 4 bases from V and 9 bases from J; bases unmatched to any gene: 12. In DNA, the CDR3 is TGCGCCAGCAGTGCCCCGGGTAGCGGGAGGACCGGTGAGCAGTTCTTC. It yields the protein CASSAPGSGRTGEQFF.

About this clonotype itself: The junction departs from the called germline gene at one end, perhaps through a read error. V and J are TRBV5-3 and TRBJ1-5; D is possibly TRBD1 (6 bases). TRBV5-3 is filed as an ORF, its function uncertain. The CDR3 length is 12 residues. This CDR3 reads CASSSPGAPQHF. As DNA, the CDR3 is TGTGCCAGCAGCTCTCCAGGGGCGCCCCAGCATTTT.

This sequence joins TRBV10-3 and TRBJ2-1; either TRBD1 or TRBD2 may supply D (5 bases each). Trimming shortened V by 0 bases and J by 5 bases, and 32 bases separated the two germline ends. Germline V gene data show CDR1 as ENHRY and CDR2 as SYGVKD. The CDR3 is 22 residues long. In DNA form, the CDR3 reads TGTGCCATCAGTGAGTCGGACGGGGACCCCACCGCACTAGGCCCCTACCACAATGAGCAGTTCTTC. Protein sequence: CAISESDGDPTALGPYHNEQFF.

This clonotype was counted only a few times. The rearrangement links TRBV6-2 or TRBV6-3 to TRBJ1-5; 7 nucleotides align to TRBD1. Germline CDR1 and CDR2: MNHEY and SVGEGT. J lost 9 bases, V lost 6 bases, and 5 bases had no gene match. The CDR3 sequence is 12 residues long. CDR3 DNA sequence: TGTGCCAGCAGGACAGGGATTGTGCCCCAGCATTTT. Its translation: CASRTGIVPQHF.

This clonotype came up a few times. The chain is built from TRBV21-1 and TRBJ1-3; the D segment call TRBD1 is taken from the table without a DNA check. TRBV21-1 is termed a pseudogene. This CDR3 has 17 amino acids. CDR3 amino acids: CASSRTRGQVGRNTIYF. The CDR3 nucleotides read TGTGCCAGCAGCAGAACCCGGGGACAGGTCGGACGAAACACCATATATTTT.

The chain combines TRBV20-1 with TRBJ2-5; 12 nucleotides match TRBD2. Germline V gives CDR1 DFQATT, CDR2 SNEGSKA (reference sequence). V gave up 2 bases and J gave up 5 bases; unmatched junction bases: 6. The CDR3 spans 15 residues. The CDR3 nucleotides read TGCAGTGCTAGATCTAGCGGGAGGGCCCCTGAGACCCAGTACTTC. Its translation: CSARSSGRAPETQYF.

The chain links TRBV28 to TRBJ2-7; either TRBD1 or TRBD2 may fit D (5 bases each). V dropped 8 bases and J dropped 0 bases, with 8 bases sitting between them. The CDR3 consists of 12 residues. The V gene's germline CDR1 is MDHEN and CDR2 SYDVKM. This CDR3 is CASGGSSYEQYF. The CDR3 region has the DNA TGTGCCAGCGGGGGTAGCTCCTACGAGCAGTACTTC. Looking up the rest from reference TRBV28 and TRBJ2-7 gives the full variable domain: DVKVTQSSRYLVKRTGEKVFLECVQDMDHENMFWYRQDPGLGLRLIYFSYDVKMKEKGDIPEGYSVSREKKERFSLILESASTNQTSMYLCASGGSSYEQYFGPGTRLTVT.

This clonotype has more than one count but fewer than ten. The CDR3 nucleotides are TGCAGTGCTAGAGACTCGGGCTCTCTGGATGGCTACACCTTC. This encodes CSARDSGSLDGYTF. The chain couples TRBV20-1 to TRBJ1-2; no firm D call. CDR3 length: 14 amino acids. V was trimmed by 0 bases and J by 6 bases, leaving 14 bases between them. From germline, CDR1 is DFQATT and CDR2 SNEGSKA (reference sequence).

This chain uses TRBV27 with TRBJ2-6; 12 positions agree with TRBD1. This CDR3 has 14 residues. The V segment lost 8 bases and the J segment 12 bases; nucleotides outside the gene matches: 8. Germline values: CDR1 MNHEY, CDR2 SMNVEV (reference sequence). DNA of the CDR3: TGTGCCAGCCACCGGGACAGGGGGCAGGGCGTCCTGACTTTC. Its protein product is CASHRDRGQGVLTF.

The chain carries TRBV27 and TRBJ2-5; maybe TRBD1 (5 bases). CDR3 length: 14 amino acids. Germline lookup yields CDR1 MNHEY and CDR2 SMNVEV (reference sequence). V was cut by 3 bases and J by 2 bases, with 10 bases left in between. In DNA form, the CDR3 reads TGTGCCAGCAGTTTGTTAGGGGATCAAGAGACCCAGTACTTC. Its translation: CASSLLGDQETQYF.

The chain links TRBV7-2 to TRBJ2-1; D gene uncertain. The CDR3 spans 12 residues. Per the germline V gene, CDR1 is SGHTA and CDR2 is FQGNSA. V lost 2 bases to trimming and J lost 9 bases, with 8 bases between them. CDR3: CASSLMQAEQFF. In nucleotides, the CDR3 is TGTGCCAGCAGCTTAATGCAGGCTGAGCAGTTCTTC.